The clone carrying this T cell receptor beta chain was found once. Its antigen is undetermined. The PCR had 60 Vbeta and 13 Jbeta primers. As handled by the study authors: Later reanalysis found 80 million or so unique TCR beta chains, roughly 10 million of them shared. Profiling relied on immunoSEQ multiplex PCR, and the TCRdb table lists in-frame clones only, not all of them. The D gene and trimming were derived from the DNA, and the V and J assignments and clone size from that table. The data contain fewer than 200,000 clones, more than 70% of them singletons. The sample is drawn from a study of cytomegalovirus exposure and HLA in healthy donors. Study background: Out of roughly 170 million T cells, an earlier analysis found roughly 110 million unique TCR beta sequences in total. Study-level points and caveats: An analysis that was carried out later associated 16,951 TCR beta sequences with HLA alleles at 0.05 false discovery rate. What a later analysis showed was that several of the most significant clusters appeared linked to common viral pathogens.

The sequenced sample consisted of PBMCs. The sequence was obtained from a male donor in good health and CMV-seronegative.

The CDR3 region has the DNA TGTGCCAGCAGCCCCCGGGGGGGGACTAGCGGATACAATGAGCAGTTCTTC. This translates into CASSPRGGTSGYNEQFF. This chain uses TRBV9 with TRBJ2-1; TRBD2 matches 11 bases. CDR3 length: 17 amino acids. V lost 4 bases to trimming and J lost 4 bases; unmatched junction nucleotides: 10. CDR1 and CDR2 (germline): SGDLS, YYNGEE.